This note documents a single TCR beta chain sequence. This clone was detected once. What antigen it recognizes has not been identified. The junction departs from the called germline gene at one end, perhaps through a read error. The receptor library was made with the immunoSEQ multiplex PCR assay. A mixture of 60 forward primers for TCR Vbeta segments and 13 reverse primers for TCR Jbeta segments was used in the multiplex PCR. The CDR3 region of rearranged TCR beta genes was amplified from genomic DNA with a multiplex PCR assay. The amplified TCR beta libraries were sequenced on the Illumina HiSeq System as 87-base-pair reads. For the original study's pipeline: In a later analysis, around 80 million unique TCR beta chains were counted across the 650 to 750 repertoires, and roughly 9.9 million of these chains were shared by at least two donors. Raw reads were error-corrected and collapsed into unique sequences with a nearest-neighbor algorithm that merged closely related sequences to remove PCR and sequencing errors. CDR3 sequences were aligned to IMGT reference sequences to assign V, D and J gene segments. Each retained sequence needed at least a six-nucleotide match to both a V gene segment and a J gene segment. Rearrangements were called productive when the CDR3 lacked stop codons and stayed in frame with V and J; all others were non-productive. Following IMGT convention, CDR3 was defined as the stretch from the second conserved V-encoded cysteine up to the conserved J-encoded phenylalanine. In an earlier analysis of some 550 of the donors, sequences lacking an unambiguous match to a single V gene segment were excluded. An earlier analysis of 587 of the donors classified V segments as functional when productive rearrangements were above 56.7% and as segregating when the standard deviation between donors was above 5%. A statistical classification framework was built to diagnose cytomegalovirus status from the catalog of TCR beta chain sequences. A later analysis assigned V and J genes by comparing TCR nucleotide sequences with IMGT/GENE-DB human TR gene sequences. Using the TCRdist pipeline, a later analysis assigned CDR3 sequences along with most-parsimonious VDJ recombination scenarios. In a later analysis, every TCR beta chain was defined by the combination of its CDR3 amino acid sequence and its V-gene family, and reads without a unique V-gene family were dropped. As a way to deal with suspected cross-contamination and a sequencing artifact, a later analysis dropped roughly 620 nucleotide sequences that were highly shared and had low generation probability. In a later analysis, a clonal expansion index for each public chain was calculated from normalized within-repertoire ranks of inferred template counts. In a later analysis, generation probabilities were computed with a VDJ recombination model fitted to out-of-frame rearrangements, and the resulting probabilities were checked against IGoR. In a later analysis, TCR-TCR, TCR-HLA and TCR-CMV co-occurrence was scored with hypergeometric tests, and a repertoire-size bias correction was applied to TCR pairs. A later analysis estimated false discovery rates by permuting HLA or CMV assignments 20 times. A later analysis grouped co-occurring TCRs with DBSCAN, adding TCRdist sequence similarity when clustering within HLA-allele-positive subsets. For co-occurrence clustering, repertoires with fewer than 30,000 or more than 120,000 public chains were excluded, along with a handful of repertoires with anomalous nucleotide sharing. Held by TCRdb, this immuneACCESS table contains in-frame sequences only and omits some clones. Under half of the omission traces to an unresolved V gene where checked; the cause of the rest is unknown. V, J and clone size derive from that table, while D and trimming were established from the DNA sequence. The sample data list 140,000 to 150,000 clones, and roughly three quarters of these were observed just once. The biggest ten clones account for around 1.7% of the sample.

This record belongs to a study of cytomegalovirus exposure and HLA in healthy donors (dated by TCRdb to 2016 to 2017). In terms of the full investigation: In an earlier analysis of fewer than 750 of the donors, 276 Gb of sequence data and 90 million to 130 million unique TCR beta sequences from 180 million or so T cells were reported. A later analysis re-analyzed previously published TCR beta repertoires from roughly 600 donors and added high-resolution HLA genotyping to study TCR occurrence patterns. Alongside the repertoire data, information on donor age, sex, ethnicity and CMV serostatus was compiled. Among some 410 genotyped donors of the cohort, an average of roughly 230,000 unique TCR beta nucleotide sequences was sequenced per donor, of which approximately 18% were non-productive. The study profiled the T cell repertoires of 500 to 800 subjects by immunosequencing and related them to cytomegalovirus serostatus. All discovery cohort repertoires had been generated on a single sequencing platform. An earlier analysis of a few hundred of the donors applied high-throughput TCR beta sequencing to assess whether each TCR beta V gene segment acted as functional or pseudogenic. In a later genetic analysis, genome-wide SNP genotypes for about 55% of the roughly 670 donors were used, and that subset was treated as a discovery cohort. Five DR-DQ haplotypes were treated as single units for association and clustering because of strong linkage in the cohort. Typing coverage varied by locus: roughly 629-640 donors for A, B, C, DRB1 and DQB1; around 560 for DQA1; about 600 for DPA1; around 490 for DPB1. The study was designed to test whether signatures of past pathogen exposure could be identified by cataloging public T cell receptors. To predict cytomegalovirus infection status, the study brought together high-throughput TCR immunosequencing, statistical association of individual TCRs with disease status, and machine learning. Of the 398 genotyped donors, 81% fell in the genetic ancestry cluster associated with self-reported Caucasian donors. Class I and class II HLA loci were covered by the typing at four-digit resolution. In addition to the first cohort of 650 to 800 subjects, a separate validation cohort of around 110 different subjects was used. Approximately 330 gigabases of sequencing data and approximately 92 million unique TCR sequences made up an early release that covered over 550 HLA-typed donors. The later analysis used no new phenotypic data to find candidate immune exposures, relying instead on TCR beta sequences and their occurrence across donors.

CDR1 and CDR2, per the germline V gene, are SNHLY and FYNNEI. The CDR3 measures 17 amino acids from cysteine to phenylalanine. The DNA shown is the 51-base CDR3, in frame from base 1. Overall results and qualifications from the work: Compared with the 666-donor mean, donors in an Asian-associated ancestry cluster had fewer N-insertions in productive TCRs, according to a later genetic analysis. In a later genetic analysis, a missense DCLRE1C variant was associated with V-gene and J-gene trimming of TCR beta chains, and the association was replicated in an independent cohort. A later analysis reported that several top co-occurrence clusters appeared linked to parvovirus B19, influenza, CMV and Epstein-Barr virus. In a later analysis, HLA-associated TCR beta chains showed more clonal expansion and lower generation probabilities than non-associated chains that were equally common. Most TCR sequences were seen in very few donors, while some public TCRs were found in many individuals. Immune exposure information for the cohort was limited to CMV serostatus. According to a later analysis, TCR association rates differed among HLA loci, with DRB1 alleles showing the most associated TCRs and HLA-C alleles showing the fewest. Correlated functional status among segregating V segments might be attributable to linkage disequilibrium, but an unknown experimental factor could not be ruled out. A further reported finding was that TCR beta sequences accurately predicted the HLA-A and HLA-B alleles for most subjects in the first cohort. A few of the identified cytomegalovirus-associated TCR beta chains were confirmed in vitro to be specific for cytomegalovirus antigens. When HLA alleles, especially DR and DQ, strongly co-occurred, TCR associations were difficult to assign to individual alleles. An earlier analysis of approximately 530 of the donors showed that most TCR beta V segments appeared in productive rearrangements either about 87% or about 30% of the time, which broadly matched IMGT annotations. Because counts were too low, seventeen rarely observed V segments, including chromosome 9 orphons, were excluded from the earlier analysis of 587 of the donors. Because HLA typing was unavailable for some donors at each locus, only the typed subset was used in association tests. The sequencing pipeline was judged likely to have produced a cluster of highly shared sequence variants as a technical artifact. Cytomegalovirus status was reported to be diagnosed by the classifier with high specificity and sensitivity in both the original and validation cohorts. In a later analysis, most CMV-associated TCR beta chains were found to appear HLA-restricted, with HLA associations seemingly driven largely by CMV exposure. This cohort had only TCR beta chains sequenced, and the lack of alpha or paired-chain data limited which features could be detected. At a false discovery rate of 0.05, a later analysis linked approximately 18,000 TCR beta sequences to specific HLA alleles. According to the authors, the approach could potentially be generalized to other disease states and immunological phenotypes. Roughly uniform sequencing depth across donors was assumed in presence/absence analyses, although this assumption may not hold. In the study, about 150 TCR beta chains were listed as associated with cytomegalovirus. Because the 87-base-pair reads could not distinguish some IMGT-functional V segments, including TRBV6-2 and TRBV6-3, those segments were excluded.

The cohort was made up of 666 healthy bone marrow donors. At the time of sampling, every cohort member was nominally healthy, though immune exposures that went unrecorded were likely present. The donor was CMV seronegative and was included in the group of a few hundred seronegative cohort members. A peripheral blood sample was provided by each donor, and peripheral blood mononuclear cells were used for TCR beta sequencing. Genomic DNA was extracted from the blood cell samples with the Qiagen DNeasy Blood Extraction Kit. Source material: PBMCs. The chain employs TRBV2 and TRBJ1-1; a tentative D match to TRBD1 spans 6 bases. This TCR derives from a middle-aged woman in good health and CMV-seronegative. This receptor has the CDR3 CASREAWGTSMNTEAFF. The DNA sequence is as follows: TGTGCCAGCAGGGAAGCTTGGGGGACATCCATGAACACTGAAGCTTTCTTT. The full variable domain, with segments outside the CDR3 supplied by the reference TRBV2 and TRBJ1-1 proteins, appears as EPEVTQTPSHQVTQMGQEVILRCVPISNHLYFYWYRQILGQKVEFLVSFYNNEISEKSEIFDDQFSVERPDGSNFTLKIRSTKLEDSAMYFCASREAWGTSMNTEAFFGQGTRLTVV.